The 16 T cell receptor beta chains below were found in one sample sequenced in a study of cytomegalovirus exposure and HLA in healthy donors. PCR involved 60 Vbeta and 13 Jbeta primers. The method was immunoSEQ multiplex PCR; TCRdb's version includes in-frame clones alone and lacks a portion of them. The repertoire holds about 140,000 clones, with roughly 75% as singletons. The material sequenced was PBMCs. These receptors were taken from a man between 18 and 35 years old in good health and CMV-seropositive.

This sequence joins TRBV29-1 and TRBJ2-1; 8 bases line up with TRBD1. Germline values: CDR1 SQVTM, CDR2 ANQGSEA. V lost 8 bases to trimming and J lost 9 bases; unmatched junction nucleotides: 12. This CDR3 contains 13 residues. The CDR3 spells CSIGQGRRGEQFF. CDR3 nucleotide sequence: TGCAGCATCGGACAGGGACGCCGCGGTGAGCAGTTCTTC.

This clone was detected a few times. This chain connects TRBV2 to TRBJ2-7; D is possibly TRBD1 (6 bases). In germline, CDR1 is SNHLY, CDR2 FYNNEI. V was cut by 10 bases and J by 2 bases, with 18 bases left in between. This CDR3 is built from 14 residues. The CDR3 sequence: CATQGFRGAYEQYF. CDR3 bases: TGTGCCACCCAGGGATTCAGGGGTGCCTACGAGCAGTACTTC.

V and J are TRBV6-4 and TRBJ1-1; 7 nucleotides agree with TRBD1. CDR1 is MRHNA, CDR2 SNTAGT, per germline. The CDR3 totals 14 residues. Trimming took 6 bases from V and 4 from J; bases not matched to a gene: 8. CDR3 region: CASSPGQRSTEAFF. CDR3 DNA sequence: TGTGCCAGCAGCCCGGGACAGAGGAGCACTGAAGCTTTCTTT.

This clone was detected a few times. The chain joins TRBV15 to TRBJ2-1, with unresolved D. This CDR3 spans 13 amino acids. Trimming removed 3 bases at V and 10 bases at J, with 13 bases between. Germline V gene sequence: CDR1 LNHNV, CDR2 YYDKDF (reference sequence). This CDR3 reads CATSSRETPEQFF. As DNA, the CDR3 is TGTGCCACCAGCAGTCGAGAAACTCCCGAGCAGTTCTTC.

The chain is built from TRBV27 and TRBJ1-3; tentative D call: TRBD1 (5 bases). V lost 0 bases and J 2 bases, leaving 17 bases between the germline ends. The CDR3 is 18 amino acids. Germline lookup yields CDR1 MNHEY and CDR2 SMNVEV (reference sequence). The CDR3 region is CASSLSVVGKGTGNTIYF. CDR3 bases: TGTGCCAGCAGTTTATCGGTCGTAGGAAAGGGGACTGGAAACACCATATATTTT.

The rearrangement links TRBV7-8 to TRBJ2-7; possible D gene TRBD2, 5 bases. V lost 5 bases and J lost 4, with 21 bases in between. Germline assignment: CDR1 SGHVS and CDR2 FQNEAQ. The length of the CDR3 is 16 residues. The CDR3 region has the DNA TGTGCCAGCAGCACCCGGACTCTTCTTTTGGGGTACGAGCAGTACTTC. Its translation is CASSTRTLLLGYEQYF.

This sequence joins TRBV2 and TRBJ1-6; D is unclear. Trimming cost V 3 bases and J 5 bases, with 11 bases left between them. The CDR3 runs 15 residues. Looked up from germline, CDR1 is SNHLY and CDR2 is FYNNEI. The CDR3 nucleotides read TGTGCCAGCAGTGAGGGCAGGTTTAATAATTCACCCCTCCACTTT. Its protein is CASSEGRFNNSPLHF.

V usage is TRBV9 and J usage is TRBJ1-4; 8 nucleotides match TRBD1. Germline V lookup: CDR1 SGDLS, CDR2 YYNGEE. This CDR3 comprises 14 residues. The V gene end was trimmed by 2 bases and the J gene end by 7 bases; junction bases not matched to a gene: 4. The CDR3 coding sequence is TGTGCCAGCAGCGTGGACAGGGTGGGTGAAAAACTGTTTTTT. This gives the protein CASSVDRVGEKLFF.

This chain links TRBV5-4 with TRBJ2-5; 12 nucleotides match TRBD1. The CDR3 is made up of 15 amino acids. V shed 4 bases and J 5 bases; nucleotides not matched to a gene: 6. Germline V gene lookup returns CDR1 SGHNT and CDR2 YYREEE (reference sequence). The DNA for the CDR3 is TGTGCCAGCAGCGGGGGGACAGGGGGCGCGGAGACCCAGTACTTC. Protein: CASSGGTGGAETQYF.

The rearrangement joins TRBV18 to TRBJ2-7, with D uncertain. The CDR3 length is 13 residues. Trimming cost V 2 bases and J 2 bases, with 7 bases left between them. Germline V gene sequence: CDR1 KGHSH, CDR2 LQKENI. CDR3 sequence reads: CASSPSSTYEQYF. The CDR3 bases are TGTGCCAGCTCACCAAGTTCTACCTACGAGCAGTACTTC.

The chain uses TRBV19 and TRBJ1-5; possibly TRBD1 for D (5 bases). Germline CDR1 and CDR2: LNHDA and SQIVND (reference sequence). Trimming cost V 5 bases and J 6 bases, with 8 bases left between them. The CDR3 is 12 residues long. CDR3 sequence (DNA): TGTGCCAGTAGTGCCAGGGTTCAGCCCCAGCATTTT. This sequence encodes CASSARVQPQHF. Looking up the rest from reference TRBV19 and TRBJ1-5 gives the full variable domain: DGGITQSPKYLFRKEGQNVTLSCEQNLNHDAMYWYRQDPGQGLRLIYYSQIVNDFQKGDIAEGYSVSREKKESFPLTVTSAQKNPTAFYLCASSARVQPQHFGDGTRLSIL.

The rearrangement links TRBV7-9 to TRBJ2-3, with a tentative D call TRBD1 (5 bases). V was cut by 0 bases and J by 11 bases, with 12 bases left in between. Germline assignment: CDR1 SEHNR and CDR2 FQNEAQ (reference sequence). CDR3 length equals 13 residues. The CDR3 region has the DNA TGTGCCAGCAGCTTAGCGGTAGGGGAAGGGCAGTATTTT. Translating gives CASSLAVGEGQYF.

The rearrangement uses TRBV19 and TRBJ1-5; weak D call: TRBD1 (6 bases). Germline CDR1 reads LNHDA; CDR2 reads SQIVND (reference sequence). Trimming pared 3 bases from V and 2 bases from J, leaving 8 bases between. This CDR3 contains 14 residues. This chain's CDR3 is CASSIAGGNQPQHF. The CDR3 DNA follows: TGTGCCAGTAGTATCGCAGGGGGCAATCAGCCCCAGCATTTT.

CDR3 in DNA: TGTGCCAGCAGCCCTGCGGGAGTCGACACCGGGGAGCTGTTTTTT. This encodes CASSPAGVDTGELFF. The J gene is TRBJ2-2, the V gene TRBV9; 7 nucleotides line up with TRBD2. CDR3 size: 15 residues. CDR1 is SGDLS, CDR2 YYNGEE, per germline. V dropped 4 bases and J dropped 3; count of bases not matched to a gene: 6.

The chain carries TRBV30 and TRBJ2-1; 8 nucleotides align to TRBD2. The J segment lost 6 bases and the V segment lost 4 bases, leaving 14 bases of the junction unmatched. The germline gives CDR1 GTSNPN, CDR2 SVGIG (reference sequence). The CDR3 is made up of 16 amino acids. Here the CDR3 DNA reads TGTGCCTGGAAACGTAGCGGGAATTTACGTGGCAATGAGCAGTTCTTC. Its protein product is CAWKRSGNLRGNEQFF.

In this sample, this clone turned up a few times. V and J are TRBV5-1 and TRBJ2-7; no firm D call. The V end was cut by 0 bases, the J end by 4 bases, with 14 bases between. The CDR3 runs 15 residues. Germline V lookup: CDR1 SGHRS, CDR2 YFSETQ. DNA for the CDR3: TGCGCCAGCAGCTTGGATGGCCGAAGATTATACGAGCAGTACTTC. It yields the protein CASSLDGRRLYEQYF.